This T cell receptor beta chain is drawn from a study of OX40 agonist ivuxolimab in advanced cancers. For the study at large: Given to patients was ivuxolimab, an agonistic anti-OX40 (CD134) antibody. Each patient was given ivuxolimab into a vein every 2 weeks, at 0.01 to 10 mg/kg.

Germline values: CDR1 SGDLS, CDR2 YYNGEE. The CDR3 runs 13 residues. Trimming cost V 3 bases and J 6 bases, with 10 bases left between them. Patients were excluded for autoimmune disease history or systemic immunosuppression. Only in-frame clones appear in the TCRdb table, and some are missing; sequencing was by immunoSEQ multiplex PCR. The table has fewer than 35,000 clones, about four fifths seen once. This clonotype originated in an adult with an advanced solid tumor such as melanoma, head and neck, liver or kidney cancer. This chain connects TRBV9 to TRBJ2-1, with unresolved D. Sequenced material: CD4+ or CD8+ T cells sorted from blood, taken in a trial of the OX40 agonist ivuxolimab. CDR3 amino acids: CASSEGPGNEQFF. The CDR3 nucleotides read TGTGCCAGCAGCGAAGGGCCGGGCAATGAGCAGTTCTTC.